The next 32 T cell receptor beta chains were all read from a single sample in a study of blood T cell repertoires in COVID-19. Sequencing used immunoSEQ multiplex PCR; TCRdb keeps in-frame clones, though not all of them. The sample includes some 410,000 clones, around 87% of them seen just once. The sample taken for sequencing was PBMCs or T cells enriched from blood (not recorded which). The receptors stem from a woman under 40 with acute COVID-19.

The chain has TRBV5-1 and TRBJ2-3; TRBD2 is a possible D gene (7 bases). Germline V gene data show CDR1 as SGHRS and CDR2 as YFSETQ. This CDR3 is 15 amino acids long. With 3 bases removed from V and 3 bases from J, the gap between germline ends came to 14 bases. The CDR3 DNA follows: TGCGCCAGCAGCTCGGTGGGGGGGCCTACAGATACGCAGTATTTT. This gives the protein CASSSVGGPTDTQYF.

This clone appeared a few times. The CDR3 nucleotides are TGTGCCAGCAGCGCCCCCGGACAGATTAATGAAAAACTGTTTTTT. Translated, it gives CASSAPGQINEKLFF. V usage is TRBV9 and J usage is TRBJ1-4, with D perhaps TRBD1 (6 bases). CDR1 is SGDLS, CDR2 YYNGEE, per germline. V gave up 3 bases and J gave up 4 bases, with 13 bases separating them. This CDR3 comprises 15 residues.

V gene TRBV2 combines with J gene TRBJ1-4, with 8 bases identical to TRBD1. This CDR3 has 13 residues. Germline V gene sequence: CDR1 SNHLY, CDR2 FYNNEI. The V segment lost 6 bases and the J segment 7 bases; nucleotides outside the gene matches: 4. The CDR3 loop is CASRGQVGEKLFF. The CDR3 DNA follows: TGTGCCAGCAGGGGACAGGTCGGTGAAAAACTGTTTTTT.

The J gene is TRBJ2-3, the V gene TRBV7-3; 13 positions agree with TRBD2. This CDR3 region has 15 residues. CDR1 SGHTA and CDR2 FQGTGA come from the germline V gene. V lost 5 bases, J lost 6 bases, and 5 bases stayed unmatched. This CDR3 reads CASSRTSGGTDTQYF. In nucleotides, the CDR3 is TGTGCCAGCAGCCGGACTAGCGGGGGTACGGATACGCAGTATTTT.

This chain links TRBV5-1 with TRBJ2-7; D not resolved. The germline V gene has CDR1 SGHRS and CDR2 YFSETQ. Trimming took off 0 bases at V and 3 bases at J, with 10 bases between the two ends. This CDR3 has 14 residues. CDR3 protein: CASSLEPYNYEQYF. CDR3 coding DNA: TGCGCCAGCAGCTTGGAGCCCTATAACTACGAGCAGTACTTC.

The CDR3 loop reads CASRKDRWDTEAFF. CDR3 in DNA: TGTGCCAGTAGGAAAGACAGGTGGGACACTGAAGCTTTCTTT. This sequence joins TRBV19 and TRBJ1-1, with D possibly matching TRBD1 (6 bases). Trimming shortened V by 6 bases and J by 3 bases, and 14 bases separated the two germline ends. This CDR3 has 14 amino acids. Germline V gene data show CDR1 as LNHDA and CDR2 as SQIVND (reference sequence).

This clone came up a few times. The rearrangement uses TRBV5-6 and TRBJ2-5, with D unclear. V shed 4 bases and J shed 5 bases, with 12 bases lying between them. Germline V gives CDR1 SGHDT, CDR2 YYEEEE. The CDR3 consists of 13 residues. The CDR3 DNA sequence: TGTGCCAGCAGCGTGACAACGGCGGAGACCCAGTACTTC. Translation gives CASSVTTAETQYF.

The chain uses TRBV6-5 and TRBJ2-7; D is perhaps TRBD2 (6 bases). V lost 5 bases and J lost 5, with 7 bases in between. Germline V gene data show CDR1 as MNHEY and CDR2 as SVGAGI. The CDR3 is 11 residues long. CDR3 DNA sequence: TGTGCCAGCAGTAGGAGGGACGAGCAGTACTTC. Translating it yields CASSRRDEQYF.

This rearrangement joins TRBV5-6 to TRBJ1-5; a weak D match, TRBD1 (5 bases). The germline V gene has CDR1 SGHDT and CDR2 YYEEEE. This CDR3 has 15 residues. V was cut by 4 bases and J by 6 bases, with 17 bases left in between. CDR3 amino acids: CASSETGGFGQPQHF. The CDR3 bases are TGTGCCAGCAGCGAGACGGGGGGGTTCGGTCAGCCCCAGCATTTT.

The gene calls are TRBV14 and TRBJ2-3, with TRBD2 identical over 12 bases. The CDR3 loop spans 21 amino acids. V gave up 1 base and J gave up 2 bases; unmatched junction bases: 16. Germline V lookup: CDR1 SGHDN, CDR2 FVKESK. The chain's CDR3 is CASSQGVWNLTSGGSTDTQYF. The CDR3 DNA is TGTGCCAGCAGCCAAGGAGTTTGGAATCTGACTAGCGGGGGTTCCACAGATACGCAGTATTTT.

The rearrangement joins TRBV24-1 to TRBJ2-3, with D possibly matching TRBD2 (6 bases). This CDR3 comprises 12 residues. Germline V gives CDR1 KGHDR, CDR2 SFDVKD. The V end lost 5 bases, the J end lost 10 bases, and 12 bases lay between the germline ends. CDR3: CATSGGEVAQYF. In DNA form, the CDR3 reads TGTGCCACCAGTGGGGGGGAGGTTGCGCAGTATTTT.

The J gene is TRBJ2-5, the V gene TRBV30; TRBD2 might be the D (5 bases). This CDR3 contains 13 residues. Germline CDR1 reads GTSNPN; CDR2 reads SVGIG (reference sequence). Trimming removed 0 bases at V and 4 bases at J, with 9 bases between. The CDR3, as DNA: TGTGCCTGGAGTGTAGCCCGGGGAGAGACCCAGTACTTC. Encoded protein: CAWSVARGETQYF. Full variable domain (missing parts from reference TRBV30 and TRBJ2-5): SQTIHQWPATLVQPVGSPLSLECTVEGTSNPNLYWYRQAAGRGLQLLFYSVGIGQISSEVPQNLSASRPQDRQFILSSKKLLLSDSGFYLCAWSVARGETQYFGPGTRLLVL.

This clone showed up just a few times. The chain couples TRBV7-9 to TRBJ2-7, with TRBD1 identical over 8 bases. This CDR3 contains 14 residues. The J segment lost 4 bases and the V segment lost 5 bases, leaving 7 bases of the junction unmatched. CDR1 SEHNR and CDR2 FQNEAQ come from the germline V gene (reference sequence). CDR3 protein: CASSKAGGRYEQYF. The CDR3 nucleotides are TGTGCCAGCAGCAAGGCAGGGGGCAGGTACGAGCAGTACTTC. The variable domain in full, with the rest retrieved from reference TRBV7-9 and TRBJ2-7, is DTGVSQNPRHKITKRGQNVTFRCDPISEHNRLYWYRQTLGQGPEFLTYFQNEAQLEKSRLLSDRFSAERPKGSFSTLEIQRTEQGDSAMYLCASSKAGGRYEQYFGPGTRLTVT.

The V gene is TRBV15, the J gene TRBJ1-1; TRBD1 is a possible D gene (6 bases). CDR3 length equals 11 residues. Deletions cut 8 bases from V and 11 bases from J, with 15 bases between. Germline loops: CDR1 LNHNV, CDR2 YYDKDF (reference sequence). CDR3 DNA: TGTGCCACCGGCCTACAGGGTTCGGCTTTCTTT. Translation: CATGLQGSAFF.

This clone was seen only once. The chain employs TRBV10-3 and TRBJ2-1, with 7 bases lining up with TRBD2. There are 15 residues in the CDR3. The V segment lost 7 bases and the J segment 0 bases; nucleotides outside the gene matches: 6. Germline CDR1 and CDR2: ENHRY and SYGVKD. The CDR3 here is CAIKVGGSSYNEQFF. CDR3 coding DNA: TGTGCCATCAAGGTCGGGGGGAGCTCCTACAATGAGCAGTTCTTC.

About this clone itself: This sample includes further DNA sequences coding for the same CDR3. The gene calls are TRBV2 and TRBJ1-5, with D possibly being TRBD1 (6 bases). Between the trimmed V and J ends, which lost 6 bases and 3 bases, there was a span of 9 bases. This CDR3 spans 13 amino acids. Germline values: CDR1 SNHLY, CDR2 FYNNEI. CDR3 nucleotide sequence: TGTGCCAGCAGCCAGGGGTCCAATCAGCCCCAGCATTTT. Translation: CASSQGSNQPQHF.

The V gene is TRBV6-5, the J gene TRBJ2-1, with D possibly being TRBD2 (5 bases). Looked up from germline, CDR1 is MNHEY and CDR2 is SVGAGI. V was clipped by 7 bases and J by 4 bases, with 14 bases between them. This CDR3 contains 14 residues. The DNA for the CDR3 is TGTGCCAGCACCCCGGGATCTAAATACAATGAGCAGTTCTTC. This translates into CASTPGSKYNEQFF.

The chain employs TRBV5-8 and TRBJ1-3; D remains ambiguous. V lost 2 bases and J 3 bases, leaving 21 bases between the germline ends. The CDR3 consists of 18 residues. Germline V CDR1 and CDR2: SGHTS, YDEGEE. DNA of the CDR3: TGTGCCAGCAGCTTACCACCGTGGCAGGCAACCTTTGGAAACACCATATATTTT. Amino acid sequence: CASSLPPWQATFGNTIYF.

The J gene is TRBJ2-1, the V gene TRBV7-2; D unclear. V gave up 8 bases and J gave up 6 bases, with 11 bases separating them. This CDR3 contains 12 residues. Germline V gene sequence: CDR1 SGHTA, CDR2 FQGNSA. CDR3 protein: CASERTGNEQFF. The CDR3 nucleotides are TGTGCCAGCGAAAGAACGGGCAATGAGCAGTTCTTC.

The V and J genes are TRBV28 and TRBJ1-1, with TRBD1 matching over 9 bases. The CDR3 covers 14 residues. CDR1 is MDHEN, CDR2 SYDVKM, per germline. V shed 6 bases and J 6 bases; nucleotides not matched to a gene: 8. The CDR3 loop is CASSQGQGFSEAFF. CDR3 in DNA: TGTGCCAGCAGCCAGGGACAGGGATTTTCTGAAGCTTTCTTT.

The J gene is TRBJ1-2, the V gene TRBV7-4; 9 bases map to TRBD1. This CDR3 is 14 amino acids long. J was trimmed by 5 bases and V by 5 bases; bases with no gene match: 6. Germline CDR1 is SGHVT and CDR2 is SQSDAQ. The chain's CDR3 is CASSLQGARYGYTF. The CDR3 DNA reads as TGTGCCAGCAGCCTACAGGGGGCGAGGTATGGCTACACCTTC.

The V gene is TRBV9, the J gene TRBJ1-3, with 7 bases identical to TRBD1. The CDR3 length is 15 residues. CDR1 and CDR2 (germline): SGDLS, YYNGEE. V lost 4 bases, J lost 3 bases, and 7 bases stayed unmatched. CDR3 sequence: CASSLDRDGGNTIYF. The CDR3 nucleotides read TGTGCCAGCAGCCTCGACAGGGATGGTGGAAACACCATATATTTT.

CDR3: CASSQGSGSYNEQFF. The CDR3 coding sequence is TGTGCCAGCAGCCAAGGATCAGGCTCCTACAATGAGCAGTTCTTC. J is TRBJ2-1 and V is TRBV3-1 (or the pseudogene TRBV3-2); D is ambiguous. Germline V CDR1 and CDR2: LGHDT, YNNKEL (reference sequence). The CDR3 consists of 15 residues. V lost 1 base and J 0 bases, leaving 7 bases between the germline ends.

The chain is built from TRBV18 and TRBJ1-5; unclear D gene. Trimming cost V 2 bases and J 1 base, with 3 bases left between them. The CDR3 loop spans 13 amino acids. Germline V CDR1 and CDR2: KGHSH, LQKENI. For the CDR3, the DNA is TGTGCCAGCTCACCAGGCAGCAATCAGCCCCAGCATTTT. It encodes CASSPGSNQPQHF.

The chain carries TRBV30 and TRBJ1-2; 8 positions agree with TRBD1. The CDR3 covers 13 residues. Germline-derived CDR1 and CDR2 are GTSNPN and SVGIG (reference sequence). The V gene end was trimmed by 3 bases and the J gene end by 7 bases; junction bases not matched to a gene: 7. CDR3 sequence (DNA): TGTGCCTGGAGCTCCCGGACAGGGACTGGCTACACCTTC. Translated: CAWSSRTGTGYTF.

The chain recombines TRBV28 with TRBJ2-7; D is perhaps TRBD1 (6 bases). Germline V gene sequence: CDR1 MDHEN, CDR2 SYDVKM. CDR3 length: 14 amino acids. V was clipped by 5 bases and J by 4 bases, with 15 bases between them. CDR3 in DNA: TGTGCCAGCAGTCCAGGGGCCGCGCTATACGAGCAGTACTTC. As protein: CASSPGAALYEQYF.

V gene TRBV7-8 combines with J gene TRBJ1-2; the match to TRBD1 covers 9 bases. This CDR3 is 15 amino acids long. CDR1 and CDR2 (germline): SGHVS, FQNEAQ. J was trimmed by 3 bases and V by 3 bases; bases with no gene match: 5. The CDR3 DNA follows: TGTGCCAGCAGCTTGACAGGGGGAGACGACTATGGCTACACCTTC. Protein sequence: CASSLTGGDDYGYTF.

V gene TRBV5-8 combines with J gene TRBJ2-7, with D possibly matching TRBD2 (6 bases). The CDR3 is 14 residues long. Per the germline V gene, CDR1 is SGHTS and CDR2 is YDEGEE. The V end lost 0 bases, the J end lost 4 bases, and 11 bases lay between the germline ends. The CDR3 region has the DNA TGTGCCAGCAGCTTGGCCGGGGGTAGGTACGAGCAGTACTTC. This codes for CASSLAGGRYEQYF.

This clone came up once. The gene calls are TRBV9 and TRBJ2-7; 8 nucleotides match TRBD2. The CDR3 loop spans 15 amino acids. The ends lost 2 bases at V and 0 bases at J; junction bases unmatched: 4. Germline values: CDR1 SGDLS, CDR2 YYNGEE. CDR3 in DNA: TGTGCCAGCAGCGTTGCCGGGGGGGGCTCCTACGAGCAGTACTTC. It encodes CASSVAGGGSYEQYF.

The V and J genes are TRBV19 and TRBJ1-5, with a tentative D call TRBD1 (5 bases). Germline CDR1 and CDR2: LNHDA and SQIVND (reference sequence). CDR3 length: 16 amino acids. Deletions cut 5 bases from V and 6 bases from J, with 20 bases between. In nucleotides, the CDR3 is TGTGCCAGTAGTTTCTTGGACACCCAGGTGGGTCAGCCCCAGCATTTT. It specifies CASSFLDTQVGQPQHF.

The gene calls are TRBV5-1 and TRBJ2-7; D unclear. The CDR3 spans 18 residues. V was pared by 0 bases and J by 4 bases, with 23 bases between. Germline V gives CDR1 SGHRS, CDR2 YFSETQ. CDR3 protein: CASSLAAGEQTPLYEQYF. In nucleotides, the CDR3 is TGCGCCAGCAGCTTGGCCGCCGGAGAGCAGACTCCCTTGTACGAGCAGTACTTC.

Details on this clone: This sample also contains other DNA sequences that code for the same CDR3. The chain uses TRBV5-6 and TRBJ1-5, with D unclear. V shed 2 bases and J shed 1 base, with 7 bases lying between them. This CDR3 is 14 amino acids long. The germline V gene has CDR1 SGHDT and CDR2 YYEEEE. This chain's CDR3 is CASSLGGSNQPQHF. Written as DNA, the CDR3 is TGTGCCAGCAGCTTAGGCGGCAGCAATCAGCCCCAGCATTTT.